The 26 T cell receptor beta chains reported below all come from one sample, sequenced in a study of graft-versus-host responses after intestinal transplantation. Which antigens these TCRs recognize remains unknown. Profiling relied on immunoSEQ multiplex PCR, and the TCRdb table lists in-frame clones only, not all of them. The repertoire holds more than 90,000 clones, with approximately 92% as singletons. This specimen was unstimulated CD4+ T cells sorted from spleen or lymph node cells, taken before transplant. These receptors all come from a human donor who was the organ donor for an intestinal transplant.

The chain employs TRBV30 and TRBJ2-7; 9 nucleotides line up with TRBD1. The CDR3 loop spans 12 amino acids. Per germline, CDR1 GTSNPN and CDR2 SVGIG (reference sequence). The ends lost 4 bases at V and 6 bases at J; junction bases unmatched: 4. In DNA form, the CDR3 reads TGTGCCTGGAACAGGGGGCTTCGCGAGCAGTACTTC. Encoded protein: CAWNRGLREQYF.

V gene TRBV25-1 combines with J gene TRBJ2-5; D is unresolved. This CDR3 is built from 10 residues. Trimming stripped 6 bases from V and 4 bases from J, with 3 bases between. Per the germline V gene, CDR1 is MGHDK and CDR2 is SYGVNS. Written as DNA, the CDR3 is TGTGCCAGCAGGGGAGAGACCCAGTACTTC. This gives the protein CASRGETQYF.

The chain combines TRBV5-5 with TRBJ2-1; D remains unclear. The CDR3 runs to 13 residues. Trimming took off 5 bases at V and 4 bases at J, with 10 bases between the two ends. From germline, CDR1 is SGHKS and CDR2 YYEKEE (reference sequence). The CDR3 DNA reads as TGTGCCAGCAGTTTGACCCCTTACAATGAGCAGTTCTTC. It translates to CASSLTPYNEQFF.

The CDR3 DNA sequence: TGCAGCGTTGTCGCGACTAGCGGGGAGAGCTCCTACGAGCAGTACTTC. Residues: CSVVATSGESSYEQYF. This chain joins TRBV29-1 and TRBJ2-7; 11 bases map to TRBD2. Germline CDR1 SQVTM, CDR2 ANQGSEA. J gave up 0 bases and V 4 bases, and 8 bases lay outside the gene matches. This CDR3 has 16 amino acids.

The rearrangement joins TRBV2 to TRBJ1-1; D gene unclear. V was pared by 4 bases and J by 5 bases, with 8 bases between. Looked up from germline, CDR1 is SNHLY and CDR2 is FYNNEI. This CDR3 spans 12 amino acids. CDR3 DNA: TGTGCCAGCAGTGTAGGGAGGACTGAAGCTTTCTTT. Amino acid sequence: CASSVGRTEAFF.

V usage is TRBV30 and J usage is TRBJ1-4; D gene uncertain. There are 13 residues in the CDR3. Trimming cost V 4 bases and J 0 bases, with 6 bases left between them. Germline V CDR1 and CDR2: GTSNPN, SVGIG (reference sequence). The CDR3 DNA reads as TGTGCCTGGACCCCAGCAACTAATGAAAAACTGTTTTTT. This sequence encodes CAWTPATNEKLFF.

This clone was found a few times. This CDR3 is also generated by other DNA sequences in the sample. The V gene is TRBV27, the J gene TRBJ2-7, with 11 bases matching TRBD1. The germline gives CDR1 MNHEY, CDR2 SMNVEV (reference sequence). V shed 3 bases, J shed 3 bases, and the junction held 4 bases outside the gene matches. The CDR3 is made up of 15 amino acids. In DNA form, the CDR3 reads TGTGCCAGCAGTTTTTCCGGGACAGGGGGCTACGAGCAGTACTTC. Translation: CASSFSGTGGYEQYF.

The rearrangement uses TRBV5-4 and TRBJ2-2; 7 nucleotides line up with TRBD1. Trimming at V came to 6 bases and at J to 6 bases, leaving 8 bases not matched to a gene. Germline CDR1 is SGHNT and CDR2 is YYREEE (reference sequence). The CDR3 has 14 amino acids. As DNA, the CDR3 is TGTGCCAGCACCAAAGACAGGGATCCCGGGGAGCTGTTTTTT. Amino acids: CASTKDRDPGELFF.

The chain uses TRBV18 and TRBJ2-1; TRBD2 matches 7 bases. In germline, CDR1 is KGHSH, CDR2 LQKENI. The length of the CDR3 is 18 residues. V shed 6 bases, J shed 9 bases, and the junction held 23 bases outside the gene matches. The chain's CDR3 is CASSRMPERGGPGGEQFF. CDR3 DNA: TGTGCCAGCTCCCGAATGCCCGAGCGGGGCGGACCTGGGGGTGAGCAGTTCTTC.

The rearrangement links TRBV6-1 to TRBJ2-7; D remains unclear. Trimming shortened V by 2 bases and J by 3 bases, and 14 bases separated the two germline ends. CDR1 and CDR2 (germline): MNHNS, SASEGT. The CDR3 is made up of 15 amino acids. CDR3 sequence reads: CASSETRRSNYEQYF. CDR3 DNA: TGTGCCAGCAGTGAAACGAGACGGAGCAACTACGAGCAGTACTTC.

The CDR3: CSVGQGSGQPQHF. CDR3 nucleotides: TGCAGCGTCGGACAGGGCTCGGGTCAGCCCCAGCATTTT. This chain joins TRBV29-1 and TRBJ1-5; 8 bases line up with TRBD1. Germline CDR1 SQVTM, CDR2 ANQGSEA. This CDR3 region has 13 residues. V lost 6 bases to trimming and J lost 6 bases; unmatched junction nucleotides: 7.

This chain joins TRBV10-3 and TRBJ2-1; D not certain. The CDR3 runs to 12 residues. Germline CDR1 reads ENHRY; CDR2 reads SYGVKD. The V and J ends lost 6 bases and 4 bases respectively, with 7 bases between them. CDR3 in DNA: TGTGCCATCAGCCCCAAATACAATGAGCAGTTCTTC. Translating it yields CAISPKYNEQFF.

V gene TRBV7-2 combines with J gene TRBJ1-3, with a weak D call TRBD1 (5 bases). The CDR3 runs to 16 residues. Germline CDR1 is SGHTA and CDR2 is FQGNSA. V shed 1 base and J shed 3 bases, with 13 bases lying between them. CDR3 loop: CASSLGGGVGGNTIYF. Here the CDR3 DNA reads TGTGCCAGCAGCTTAGGAGGAGGGGTGGGTGGAAACACCATATATTTT.

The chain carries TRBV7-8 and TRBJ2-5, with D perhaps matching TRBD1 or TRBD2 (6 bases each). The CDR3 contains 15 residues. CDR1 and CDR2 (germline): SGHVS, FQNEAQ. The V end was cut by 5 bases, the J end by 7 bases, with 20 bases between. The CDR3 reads CASSLGDLGARTQYF. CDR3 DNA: TGTGCCAGCAGCCTCGGGGACTTGGGGGCAAGGACCCAGTACTTC.

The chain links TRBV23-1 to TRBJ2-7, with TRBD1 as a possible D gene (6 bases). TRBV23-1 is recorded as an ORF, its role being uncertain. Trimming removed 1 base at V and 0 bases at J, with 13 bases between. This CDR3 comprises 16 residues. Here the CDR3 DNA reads TGCGCCAGCAGTCAATTCCGGGACACTCGCTCCTACGAGCAGTACTTC. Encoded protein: CASSQFRDTRSYEQYF.

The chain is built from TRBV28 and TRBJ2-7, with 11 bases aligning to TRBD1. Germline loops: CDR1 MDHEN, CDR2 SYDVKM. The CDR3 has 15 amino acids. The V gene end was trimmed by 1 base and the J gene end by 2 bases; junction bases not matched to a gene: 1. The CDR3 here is CASSLSGQGAYEQYF. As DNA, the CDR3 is TGTGCCAGCAGTTTATCGGGACAGGGGGCCTACGAGCAGTACTTC.

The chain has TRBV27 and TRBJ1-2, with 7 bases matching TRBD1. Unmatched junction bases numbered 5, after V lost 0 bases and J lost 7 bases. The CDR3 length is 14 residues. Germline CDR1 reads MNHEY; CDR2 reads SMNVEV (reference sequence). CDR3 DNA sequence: TGTGCCAGCAGTTTATCAGGGGGCCCCAGTGGCTACACCTTC. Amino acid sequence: CASSLSGGPSGYTF.

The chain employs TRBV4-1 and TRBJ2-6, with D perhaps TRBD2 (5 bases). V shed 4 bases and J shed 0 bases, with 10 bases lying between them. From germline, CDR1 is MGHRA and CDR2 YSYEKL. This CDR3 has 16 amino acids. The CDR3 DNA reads TGCGCCAGCAGCCGGGTCCGGGGCTCTGGGGCCAACGTCCTGACTTTC. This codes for CASSRVRGSGANVLTF.

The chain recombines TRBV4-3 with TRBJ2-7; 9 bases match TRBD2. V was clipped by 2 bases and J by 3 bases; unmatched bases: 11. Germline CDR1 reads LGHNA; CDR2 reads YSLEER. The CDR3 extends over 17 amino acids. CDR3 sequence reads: CASSQIMTAGGLYEQYF. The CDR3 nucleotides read TGCGCCAGCAGCCAAATAATGACAGCGGGGGGACTCTACGAGCAGTACTTC.

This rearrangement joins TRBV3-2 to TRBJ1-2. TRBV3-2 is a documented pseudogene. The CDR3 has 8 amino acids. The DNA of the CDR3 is TGTGCCAGCAGCCAGAGGGTCTTC. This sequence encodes CASSQRVF.

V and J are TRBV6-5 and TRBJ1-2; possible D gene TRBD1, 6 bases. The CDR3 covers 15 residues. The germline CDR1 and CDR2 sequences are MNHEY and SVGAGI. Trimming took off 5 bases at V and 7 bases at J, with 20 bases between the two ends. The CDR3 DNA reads TGTGCCAGCAGTCCCGCCGGGACAATGACTTCTGGCTACACCTTC. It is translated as CASSPAGTMTSGYTF.

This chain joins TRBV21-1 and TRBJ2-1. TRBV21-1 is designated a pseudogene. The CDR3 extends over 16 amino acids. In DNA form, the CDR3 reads TGTGCCAGCAGCAAATCCGGTCCAAGGCGTTACAATGAGCAGTTCTTC. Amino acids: CASSKSGPRRYNEQFF.

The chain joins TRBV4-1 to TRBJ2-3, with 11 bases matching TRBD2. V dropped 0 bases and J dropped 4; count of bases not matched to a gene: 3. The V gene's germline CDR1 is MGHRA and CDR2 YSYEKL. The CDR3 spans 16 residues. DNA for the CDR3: TGCGCCAGCAGCCAAGATACTAGCGGGAGTGCAGATACGCAGTATTTT. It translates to CASSQDTSGSADTQYF.

The CDR3 is CASSEAQEKLFF. The CDR3 nucleotides are TGTGCCAGCAGTGAAGCGCAGGAAAAACTGTTTTTT. J is TRBJ1-4 and V is TRBV6-1; no definite D call. This CDR3 contains 12 residues. From germline, CDR1 is MNHNS and CDR2 SASEGT. With 0 bases removed from V and 8 bases from J, the gap between germline ends came to 4 bases.

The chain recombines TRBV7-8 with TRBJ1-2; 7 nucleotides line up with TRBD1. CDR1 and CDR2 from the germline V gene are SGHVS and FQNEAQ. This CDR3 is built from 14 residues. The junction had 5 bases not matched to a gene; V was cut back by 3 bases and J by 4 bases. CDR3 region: CASSLEGQLYGYTF. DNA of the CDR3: TGTGCCAGCAGCTTGGAGGGACAGCTCTATGGCTACACCTTC.

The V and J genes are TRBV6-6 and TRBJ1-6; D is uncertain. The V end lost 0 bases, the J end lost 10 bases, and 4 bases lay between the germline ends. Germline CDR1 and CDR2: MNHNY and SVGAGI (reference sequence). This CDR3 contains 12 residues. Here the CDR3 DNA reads TGTGCCAGCAGTTACTCGAAATCACCCCTCCACTTT. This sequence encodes CASSYSKSPLHF.